Below, 22 T cell receptor beta chains from the same sample are listed, as sequenced in a study of graft-versus-host responses after intestinal transplantation (TCRdb year 2021). The protocol used for the library was the immunoSEQ multiplex PCR assay. TCRdb took this table from immuneACCESS and kept in-frame rearrangements with V and J called. Such tables lack part of the clones; where checked against another copy, unresolved V genes explain under half of the gap, and the rest is unexplained. This sample lists 13,000 or so clones; 30% to 35% were detected once. Roughly 3.2% of the sample comes from the top ten. In the paper's terms, the time point label means: cells obtained before transplantation from donor or recipient. In the mixed lymphocyte reactions, some 200,000 CFSE-labeled pre-transplant responders were plated with some 200,000 irradiated violet-dye-labeled stimulators and cultured for 5 to 6 days.

The sequences come from alloreactive CD8+ T cells from a mixed lymphocyte reaction culture, collected before intestinal transplant. The sample's cell subset or site label is to be understood as: CFSE-low proliferating T cells sorted from roughly six-day pre-transplant mixed lymphocyte reaction (GvH or HvG direction). Receptors originate from a human patient who received an intestinal transplant.

In this sample, this clone turned up a few times. In DNA form, the CDR3 reads TGTGCCAGCAGGGACCAGGGGGCAGAGACCCAGTACTTC. Translating gives CASRDQGAETQYF. The chain joins TRBV7-8 to TRBJ2-5; 8 nucleotides align to TRBD1. The CDR3 extends over 13 amino acids. Per germline, CDR1 SGHVS and CDR2 FQNEAQ. V dropped 6 bases and J dropped 4; count of bases not matched to a gene: 4.

V gene TRBV27 combines with J gene TRBJ2-3, with D unclear. Trimming took 2 bases from V and 2 from J, leaving 5 bases between them. CDR3 length: 13 residues. CDR1 MNHEY and CDR2 SMNVEV come from the germline V gene (reference sequence). This CDR3 is CASSLVYTDTQYF. The CDR3 nucleotides are TGTGCCAGCAGTTTAGTCTACACAGATACGCAGTATTTT.

This sequence joins TRBV27 and TRBJ1-6; TRBD1 matches at 9 bases. The CDR3 is 13 residues long. V lost 9 bases and J lost 8; bases outside the gene matches: 5. Germline CDR1 MNHEY, CDR2 SMNVEV (reference sequence). The CDR3 sequence is CARLGQGHSPLHF. The CDR3 DNA reads as TGTGCCAGGTTGGGACAGGGACATTCACCCCTCCACTTT.

The chain has TRBV27 and TRBJ1-5; no firm D call. V gave up 2 bases and J gave up 1 base, with 18 bases separating them. Germline V gene data show CDR1 as MNHEY and CDR2 as SMNVEV (reference sequence). The CDR3 totals 18 residues. As DNA, the CDR3 is TGTGCCAGCAGTTTAGGGGTCACAAGGGCGTCGAGCAATCAGCCCCAGCATTTT. It yields the protein CASSLGVTRASSNQPQHF.

The chain joins TRBV18 to TRBJ2-1; 13 bases map to TRBD2. Losses at the gene ends were 4 bases for V and 9 bases for J; bases not matched to a gene: 3. The CDR3 consists of 14 residues. Germline V CDR1 and CDR2: KGHSH, LQKENI. The CDR3 DNA is TGTGCCAGCTCACTCGGACTAGCGGGAGTTGAGCAGTTCTTC. Encoded protein: CASSLGLAGVEQFF.

This clone has a handful of counts. The chain joins TRBV5-6 to TRBJ2-7, with TRBD2 matching 9 bases. Germline CDR1 is SGHDT and CDR2 is YYEEEE. This CDR3 is built from 15 residues. The J segment lost 3 bases and the V segment lost 0 bases, leaving 4 bases of the junction unmatched. The CDR3 bases are TGTGCCAGCAGCTTGGTGGGTAGCGGGAGCTACGAGCAGTACTTC. Translated, it gives CASSLVGSGSYEQYF.

The rearrangement links TRBV5-1 to TRBJ2-4; 12 bases fit TRBD2. The trim removed 0 bases at V and 10 bases at J, leaving 5 bases unmatched. The CDR3 contains 15 residues. Looked up from germline, CDR1 is SGHRS and CDR2 is YFSETQ. The CDR3 DNA reads TGCGCCAGCAGCTTGGGACTAGCGGGAGAGGGGATTCAGTACTTC. The encoded protein is CASSLGLAGEGIQYF.

The chain joins TRBV27 to TRBJ1-2; D may be TRBD1 (5 bases). The germline V gene encodes CDR1 MNHEY and CDR2 SMNVEV (reference sequence). CDR3 length: 13 amino acids. Trimming took 3 bases from V and 2 from J, leaving 7 bases between them. For the CDR3, the DNA is TGTGCCAGCAGTTTGACAGCAAACTATGGCTACACCTTC. Protein: CASSLTANYGYTF.

This clone counts as medium-sized. V is TRBV4-1 and J is TRBJ1-5; D gene unclear. The CDR3 covers 16 residues. Between the trimmed V and J ends, which lost 1 base and 0 bases, there was a span of 10 bases. The germline gives CDR1 MGHRA, CDR2 YSYEKL. CDR3 sequence (DNA): TGCGCCAGCAGCCAAGTGGAGACCTATAGCAATCAGCCCCAGCATTTT. Translation: CASSQVETYSNQPQHF.

Notes on this clone: Relative to the germline gene, one junction end is altered; a read error may explain this. At the DNA level, this CDR3 is encoded by other sequences in the same sample as well. The CDR3 is CAGREGVGEQFF. DNA for the CDR3: TGTGCCGGGAGGGAGGGGGTGGGCGAGCAGTTCTTC. The chain has TRBV30 and TRBJ2-1; a weak D match, TRBD2 (7 bases). This CDR3 is built from 12 residues. Germline CDR1 GTSNPN, CDR2 SVGIG (reference sequence).

The chain is built from TRBV5-6 and TRBJ2-5; TRBD2 agrees at 9 bases. The DNA end is more similar to TRBJ2-7, so the J call may be wrong. CDR3 length equals 15 residues. Germline V lookup: CDR1 SGHDT, CDR2 YYEEEE. CDR3 in amino acids: CASSLSGLAFYEQYF. The DNA for the CDR3 is TGTGCCAGCAGCTTGTCGGGACTAGCTTTCTACGAGCAGTACTTC.

The chain couples TRBV4-2 to TRBJ1-1, with 7 positions matching TRBD1. The CDR3 sequence is 14 residues long. Germline lookup yields CDR1 LGHNA and CDR2 YNFKEQ. Trimming removed 5 bases from V and 1 base from J; junction bases left unmatched: 4. Here the CDR3 DNA reads TGTGCCAGCAGCTTCAGGGGGGGGAACACTGAAGCTTTCTTT. Translation gives CASSFRGGNTEAFF.

This clone was counted a few times. This chain links TRBV27 with TRBJ1-2; D possibly corresponds to TRBD1 (5 bases). This CDR3 has 16 residues. Trimming took 3 bases from V and 4 from J, leaving 18 bases between them. Per the germline V gene, CDR1 is MNHEY and CDR2 is SMNVEV (reference sequence). DNA for the CDR3: TGTGCCAGCAGTTTTTCGGGGCAGGGCGGTGGCTATGGCTACACCTTC. Residues: CASSFSGQGGGYGYTF.

V and J are TRBV28 and TRBJ2-5; no clear D. Trimming shortened V by 1 base and J by 1 base, and 7 bases separated the two germline ends. The CDR3 is 14 amino acids. Germline-derived CDR1 and CDR2 are MDHEN and SYDVKM. CDR3 nucleotide sequence: TGTGCCAGCAGTTTATTTCTTTTCCAAGAGACCCAGTACTTC. It encodes CASSLFLFQETQYF.

The chain combines TRBV10-2 with TRBJ2-3; 14 bases line up with TRBD2. Trimming took 2 bases from V and 3 from J; bases not matched to a gene: 1. Looked up from germline, CDR1 is WSHSY and CDR2 is SAAADI. This CDR3 has 16 amino acids. CDR3 residues: CASSEGTSGSTDTQYF. The DNA for the CDR3 is TGCGCCAGCAGTGAGGGGACTAGCGGGAGTACAGATACGCAGTATTTT.

This clone showed up just a few times. The CDR3 DNA sequence: TGTGCCAGCAGTTTGGGGGCAGGGGGTATCTACGAGCAGTACTTC. Protein: CASSLGAGGIYEQYF. The V and J genes are TRBV6-5 and TRBJ2-7, with TRBD1 matching 7 bases. The V gene's germline CDR1 is MNHEY and CDR2 SVGAGI. V lost 4 bases and J lost 3; bases outside the gene matches: 9. This CDR3 is 15 amino acids long.

V and J are TRBV27 and TRBJ2-1; possible D gene TRBD2, 5 bases. Deletions cut 3 bases from V and 0 bases from J, with 12 bases between. CDR3 length: 16 amino acids. Germline V gene sequence: CDR1 MNHEY, CDR2 SMNVEV (reference sequence). In DNA form, the CDR3 reads TGTGCCAGCAGTTTCTTATTCGCGGGCTCCTACAATGAGCAGTTCTTC. Protein: CASSFLFAGSYNEQFF.

This clone was seen just once. The junction and the germline gene differ at one end; a read error may be behind it. This chain uses TRBV7-7 with TRBJ1-1, with D possibly being TRBD1 (5 bases). Germline V CDR1 and CDR2: SSHAT, FNYEAQ (reference sequence). The CDR3 covers 11 residues. The CDR3 DNA reads as TGTGCTAGCAGGTGGACACCCGAAGCTTTCTTT. It is translated as CASRWTPEAFF.

This chain joins TRBV6-1 and TRBJ1-5; D not resolved. V gave up 0 bases and J gave up 4 bases, with 22 bases separating them. Germline V CDR1 and CDR2: MNHNS, SASEGT. The length of the CDR3 is 19 residues. In DNA, the CDR3 is TGTGCCAGCAGTGAAGCGCTTATTTTGAGGGCCGGGGTAAATCAGCCCCAGCATTTT. It yields the protein CASSEALILRAGVNQPQHF.

The rearrangement joins TRBV27 to TRBJ2-7; D is undetermined. The CDR3 covers 15 residues. Per the germline V gene, CDR1 is MNHEY and CDR2 is SMNVEV (reference sequence). Trimming took 5 bases from V and 5 from J, leaving 19 bases between them. The CDR3 DNA sequence: TGTGCCAGCAGTGAAGCACATCACCTCTACGACGAGCAGTACTTC. Translation gives CASSEAHHLYDEQYF.

The chain joins TRBV11-3 to TRBJ1-1; D possibly corresponds to TRBD1 (5 bases). V was pared by 5 bases and J by 1 base, with 8 bases between. The germline V gene encodes CDR1 SGHNT and CDR2 YENEEA. This CDR3 is 13 amino acids long. The chain's CDR3 is CASSLGANTEAFF. CDR3 nucleotides: TGTGCCAGCAGCCTAGGGGCGAACACTGAAGCTTTCTTT.

The chain employs TRBV19 and TRBJ2-1, with D possibly being TRBD1 (5 bases). V was clipped by 1 base and J by 3 bases, with 10 bases between them. CDR1 and CDR2 from the germline V gene are LNHDA and SQIVND (reference sequence). The CDR3 consists of 15 residues. CDR3 in DNA: TGTGCCAGTAGTATAGGGGTAGGGGACTACAATGAGCAGTTCTTC. Residues: CASSIGVGDYNEQFF.